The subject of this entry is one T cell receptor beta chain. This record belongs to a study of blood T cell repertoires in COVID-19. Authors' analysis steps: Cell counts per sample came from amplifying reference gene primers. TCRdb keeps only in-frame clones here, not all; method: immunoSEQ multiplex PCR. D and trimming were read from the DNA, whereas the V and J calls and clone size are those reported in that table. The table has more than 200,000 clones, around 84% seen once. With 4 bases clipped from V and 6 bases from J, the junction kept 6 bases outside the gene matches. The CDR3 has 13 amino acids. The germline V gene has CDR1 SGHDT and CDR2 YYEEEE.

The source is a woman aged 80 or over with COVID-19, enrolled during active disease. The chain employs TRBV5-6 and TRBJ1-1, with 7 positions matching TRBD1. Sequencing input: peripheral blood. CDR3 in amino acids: CASSVSGTAEAFF. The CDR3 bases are TGTGCCAGCAGCGTCTCCGGGACAGCTGAAGCTTTCTTT.